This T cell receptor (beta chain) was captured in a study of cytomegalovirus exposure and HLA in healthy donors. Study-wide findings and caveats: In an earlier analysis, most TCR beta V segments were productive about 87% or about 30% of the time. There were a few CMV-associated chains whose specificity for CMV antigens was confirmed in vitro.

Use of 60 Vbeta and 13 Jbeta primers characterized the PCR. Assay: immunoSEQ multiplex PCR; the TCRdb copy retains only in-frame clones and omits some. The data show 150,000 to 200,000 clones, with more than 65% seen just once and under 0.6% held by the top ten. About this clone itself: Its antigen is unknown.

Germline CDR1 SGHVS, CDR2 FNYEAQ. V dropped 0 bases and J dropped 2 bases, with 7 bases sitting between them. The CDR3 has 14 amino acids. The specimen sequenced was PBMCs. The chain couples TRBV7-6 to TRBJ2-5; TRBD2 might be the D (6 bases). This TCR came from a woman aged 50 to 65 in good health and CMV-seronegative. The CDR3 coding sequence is TGTGCCAGCAGCTTAGCGGCGGGGCAAGAGACCCAGTACTTC. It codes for CASSLAAGQETQYF.